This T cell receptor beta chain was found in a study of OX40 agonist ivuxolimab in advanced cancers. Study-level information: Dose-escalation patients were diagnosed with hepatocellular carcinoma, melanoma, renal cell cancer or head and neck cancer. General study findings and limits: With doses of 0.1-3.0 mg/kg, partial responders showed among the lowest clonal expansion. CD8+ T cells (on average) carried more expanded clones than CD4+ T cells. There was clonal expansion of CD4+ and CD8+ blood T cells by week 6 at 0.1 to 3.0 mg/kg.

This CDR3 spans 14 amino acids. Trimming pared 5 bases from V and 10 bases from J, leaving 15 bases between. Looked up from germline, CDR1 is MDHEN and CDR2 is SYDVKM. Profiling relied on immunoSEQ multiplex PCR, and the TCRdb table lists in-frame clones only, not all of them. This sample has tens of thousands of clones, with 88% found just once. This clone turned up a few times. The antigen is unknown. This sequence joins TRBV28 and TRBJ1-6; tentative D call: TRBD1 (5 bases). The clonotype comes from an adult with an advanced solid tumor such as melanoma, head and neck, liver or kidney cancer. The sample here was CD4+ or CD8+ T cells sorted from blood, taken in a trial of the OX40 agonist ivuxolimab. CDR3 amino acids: CASSPGTGGSPLHF. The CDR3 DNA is TGTGCCAGCAGTCCCGGGACGGGTGGATCACCCCTCCACTTT.